The 4 T cell receptor beta chains listed next were all sequenced from one sample in a study of pediatric ulcerative colitis. Here immunoSEQ multiplex PCR was the method, and the copy in TCRdb shows in-frame clones only, minus some. The data contain roughly 25,000 clones, 55% to 75% of them singletons. During colonoscopy, one to two rectal pinch biopsies were collected. The specimen was gut tissue. The receptors stem from a boy between 5 and 17 years old with severe ulcerative colitis.

The rearrangement links TRBV19 to TRBJ2-3; TRBD2 agrees at 11 bases. Germline assignment: CDR1 LNHDA and CDR2 SQIVND (reference sequence). CDR3 size: 16 residues. V was clipped by 5 bases and J by 4 bases; unmatched bases: 8. CDR3 nucleotide sequence: TGTGCCAGTAGTCCCCGGGGACTAGCGGCCCCAGATACGCAGTATTTT. Residues: CASSPRGLAAPDTQYF.

This clone was observed a single time. CDR3 amino acids: CASNTLNEKLFF. The CDR3 DNA reads as TGTGCCAGCAATACCTTGAATGAAAAACTGTTTTTT. This chain joins TRBV2 and TRBJ1-4; no reliable D call. The CDR3 loop spans 12 amino acids. The ends were cut back, 7 bases at V and 5 bases at J, with 8 bases in the middle. Germline-derived CDR1 and CDR2 are SNHLY and FYNNEI.

V usage is TRBV6-1 and J usage is TRBJ1-6, with D unclear. The length of the CDR3 is 16 residues. From germline, CDR1 is MNHNS and CDR2 SASEGT. V was cut by 4 bases and J by 5 bases, with 15 bases left in between. For the CDR3, the DNA is TGTGCCAGCAGTGCAGAACCACCGTCTGATAATTCACCCCTCCACTTT. It is translated as CASSAEPPSDNSPLHF.

The chain uses TRBV7-2 and TRBJ2-7; D unresolved. CDR1 is SGHTA, CDR2 FQGNSA, per germline. The CDR3 runs to 14 residues. With 3 bases removed from V and 2 bases from J, the gap between germline ends came to 11 bases. The CDR3 reads CASSLSGETYEQYF. The DNA for the CDR3 is TGTGCCAGCAGCTTGAGTGGAGAGACCTACGAGCAGTACTTC.